This T cell receptor beta chain is drawn from a study of shared T cell receptors in the human thymus. Produced via immunoSEQ multiplex PCR; TCRdb's table is partial and in-frame only. Among 600,000 or so clones listed, about 90% were seen once. The CDR3 has 16 residues. Germline CDR1 MNHEY, CDR2 SVGAGI. As to this clone: Compared with germline, one end of the junction differs, possibly owing to a read error. This specimen includes other DNA sequences encoding the same CDR3.

In addition, the sample was reused for a study of human thymus T cells. This second report adds: Corrective surgery for congenital heart defects was being performed on the healthy Finnish infants who were the donors. Thymic resections from corrective heart surgery supplied the tissue. Thymic and blood repertoires appeared to display a bias in their usage of V and J genes. Related research reported highly overlapping thymic repertoires among unrelated individuals.

Specimen: thymocytes. The chain is built from TRBV6-5 and TRBJ1-6; D is perhaps TRBD1 (6 bases). This TCR was sampled from a boy younger than two with a congenital heart defect. The CDR3 loop is CASSYTGNSYNSPLHF. CDR3 DNA sequence: TGTGCCAGCAGTTACACAGGGAACTCCTATAATTCCCCCCTCCACTTT.